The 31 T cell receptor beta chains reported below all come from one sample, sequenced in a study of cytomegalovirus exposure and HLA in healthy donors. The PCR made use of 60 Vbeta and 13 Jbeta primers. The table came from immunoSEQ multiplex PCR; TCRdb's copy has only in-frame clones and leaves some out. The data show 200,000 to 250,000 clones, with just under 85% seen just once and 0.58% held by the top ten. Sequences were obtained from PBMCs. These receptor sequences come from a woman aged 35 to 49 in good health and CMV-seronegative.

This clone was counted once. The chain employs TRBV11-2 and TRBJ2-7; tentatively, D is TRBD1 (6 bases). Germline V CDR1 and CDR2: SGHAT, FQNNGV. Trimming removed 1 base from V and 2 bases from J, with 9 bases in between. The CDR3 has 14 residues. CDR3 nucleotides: TGTGCCAGCAGCTTAGCCCAGGGGACCTACGAGCAGTACTTC. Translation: CASSLAQGTYEQYF.

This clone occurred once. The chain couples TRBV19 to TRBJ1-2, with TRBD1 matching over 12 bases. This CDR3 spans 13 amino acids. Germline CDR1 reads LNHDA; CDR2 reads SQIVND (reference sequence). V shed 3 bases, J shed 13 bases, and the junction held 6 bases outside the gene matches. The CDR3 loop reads CASSMGTGGIPTF. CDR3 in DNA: TGTGCCAGTAGTATGGGGACAGGGGGCATCCCCACCTTC.

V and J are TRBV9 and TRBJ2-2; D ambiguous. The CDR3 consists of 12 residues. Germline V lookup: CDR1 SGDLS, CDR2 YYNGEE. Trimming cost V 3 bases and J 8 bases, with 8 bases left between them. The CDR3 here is CASSGVQGELFF. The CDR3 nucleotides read TGTGCCAGCAGCGGTGTACAGGGGGAGCTGTTTTTT.

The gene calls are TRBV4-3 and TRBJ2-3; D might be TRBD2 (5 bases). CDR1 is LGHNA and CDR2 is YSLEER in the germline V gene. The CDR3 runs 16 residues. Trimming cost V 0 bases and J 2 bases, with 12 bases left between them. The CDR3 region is CASSQDRETTTDTQYF. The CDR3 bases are TGCGCCAGCAGCCAAGATAGGGAGACCACCACAGATACGCAGTATTTT.

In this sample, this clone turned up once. The chain's CDR3 is CASSQDPGENTEAFF. CDR3 sequence (DNA): TGTGCCAGCAGCCAAGATCCCGGGGAGAACACTGAAGCTTTCTTT. The chain combines TRBV4-2 with TRBJ1-1; D is uncertain. CDR3 length: 15 amino acids. Germline CDR1 LGHNA, CDR2 YNFKEQ. The V end was cut by 0 bases, the J end by 1 base, with 9 bases between.

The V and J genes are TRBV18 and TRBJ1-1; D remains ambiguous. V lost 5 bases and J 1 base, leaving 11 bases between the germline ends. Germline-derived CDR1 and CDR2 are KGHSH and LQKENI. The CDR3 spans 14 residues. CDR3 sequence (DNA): TGTGCCAGCTCAGTTCGGGAGTGGAACACTGAAGCTTTCTTT. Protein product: CASSVREWNTEAFF. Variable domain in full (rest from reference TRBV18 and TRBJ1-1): NAGVMQNPRHLVRRRGQEARLRCSPMKGHSHVYWYRQLPEEGLKFMVYLQKENIIDESGMPKERFSAEFPKEGPSILRIQQVVRGDSAAYFCASSVREWNTEAFFGQGTRLTVV.

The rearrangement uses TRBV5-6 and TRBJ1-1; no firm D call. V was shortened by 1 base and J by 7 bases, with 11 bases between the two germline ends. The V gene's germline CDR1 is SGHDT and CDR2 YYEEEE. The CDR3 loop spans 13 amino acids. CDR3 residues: CASSLQYAREAFF. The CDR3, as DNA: TGTGCCAGCAGCTTGCAGTATGCTCGTGAAGCTTTCTTT.

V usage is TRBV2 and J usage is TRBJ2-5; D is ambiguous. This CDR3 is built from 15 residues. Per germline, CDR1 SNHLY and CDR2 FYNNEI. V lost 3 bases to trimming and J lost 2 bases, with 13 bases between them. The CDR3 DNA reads TGTGCCAGCAGTGACCAACGACCGACACAAGAGACCCAGTACTTC. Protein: CASSDQRPTQETQYF.

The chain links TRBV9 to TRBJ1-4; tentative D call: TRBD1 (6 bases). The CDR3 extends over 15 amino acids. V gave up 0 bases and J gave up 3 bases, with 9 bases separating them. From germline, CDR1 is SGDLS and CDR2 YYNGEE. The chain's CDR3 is CASSVGGGANEKLFF. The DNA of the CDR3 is TGTGCCAGCAGCGTAGGAGGGGGGGCTAATGAAAAACTGTTTTTT.

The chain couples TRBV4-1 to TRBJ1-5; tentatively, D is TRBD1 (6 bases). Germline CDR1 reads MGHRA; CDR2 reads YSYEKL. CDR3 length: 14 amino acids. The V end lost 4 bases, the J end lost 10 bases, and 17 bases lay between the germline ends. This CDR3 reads CASSLQNREDPQHF. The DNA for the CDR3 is TGCGCCAGCAGCCTACAGAACAGGGAAGATCCCCAGCATTTT.

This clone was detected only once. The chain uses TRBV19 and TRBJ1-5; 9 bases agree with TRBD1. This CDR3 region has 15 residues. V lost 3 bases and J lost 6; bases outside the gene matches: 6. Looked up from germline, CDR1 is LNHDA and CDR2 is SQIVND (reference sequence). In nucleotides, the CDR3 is TGTGCCAGTAGTATTGCCGGGACAGGGTCTCAGCCCCAGCATTTT. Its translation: CASSIAGTGSQPQHF.

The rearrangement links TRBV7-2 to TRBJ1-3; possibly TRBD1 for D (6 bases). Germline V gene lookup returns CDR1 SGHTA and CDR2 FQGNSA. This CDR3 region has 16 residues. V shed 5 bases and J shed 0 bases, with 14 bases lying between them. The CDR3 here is CASSKSTGFSGNTIYF. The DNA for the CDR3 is TGTGCCAGCAGCAAGTCTACAGGGTTCTCTGGAAACACCATATATTTT.

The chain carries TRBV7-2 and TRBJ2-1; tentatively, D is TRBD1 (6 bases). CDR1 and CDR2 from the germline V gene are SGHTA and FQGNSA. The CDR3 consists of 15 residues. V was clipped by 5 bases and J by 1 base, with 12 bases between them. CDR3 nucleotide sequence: TGTGCCAGCAGCCTTGGTGGGACATCCTACAATGAGCAGTTCTTC. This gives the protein CASSLGGTSYNEQFF.

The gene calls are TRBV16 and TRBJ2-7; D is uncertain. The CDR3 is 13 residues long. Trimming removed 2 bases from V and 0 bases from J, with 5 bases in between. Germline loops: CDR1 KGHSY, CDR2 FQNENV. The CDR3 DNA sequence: TGTGCCAGCAGCCAACGGTCCTCCTACGAGCAGTACTTC. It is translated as CASSQRSSYEQYF. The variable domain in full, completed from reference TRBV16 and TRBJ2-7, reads GEEVAQTPKHLVRGEGQKAKLYCAPIKGHSYVFWYQQVLKNEFKFLISFQNENVFDETGMPKERFSAKCLPNSPCSLEIQATKLEDSAVYFCASSQRSSYEQYFGPGTRLTVT.

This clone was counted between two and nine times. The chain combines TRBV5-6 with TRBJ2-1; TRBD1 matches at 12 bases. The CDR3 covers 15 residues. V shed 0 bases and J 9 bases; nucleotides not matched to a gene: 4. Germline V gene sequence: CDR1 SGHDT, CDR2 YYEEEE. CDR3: CASSLGGQGAIEQFF. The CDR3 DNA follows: TGTGCCAGCAGCTTGGGGGGACAGGGGGCGATTGAGCAGTTCTTC.

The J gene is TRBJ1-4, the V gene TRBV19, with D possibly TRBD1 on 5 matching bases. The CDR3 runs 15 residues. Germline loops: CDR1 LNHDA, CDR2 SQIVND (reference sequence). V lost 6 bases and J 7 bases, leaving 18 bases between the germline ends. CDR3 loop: CASRRRGEGGEKLFF. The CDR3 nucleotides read TGTGCCAGTAGAAGGCGGGGGGAAGGAGGTGAAAAACTGTTTTTT.

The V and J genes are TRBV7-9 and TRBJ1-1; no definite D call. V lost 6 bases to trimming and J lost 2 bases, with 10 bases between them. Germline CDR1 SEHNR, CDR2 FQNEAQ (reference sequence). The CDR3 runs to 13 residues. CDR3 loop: CASRRLLNTEAFF. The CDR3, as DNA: TGTGCCAGCAGGCGCCTCCTAAACACTGAAGCTTTCTTT.

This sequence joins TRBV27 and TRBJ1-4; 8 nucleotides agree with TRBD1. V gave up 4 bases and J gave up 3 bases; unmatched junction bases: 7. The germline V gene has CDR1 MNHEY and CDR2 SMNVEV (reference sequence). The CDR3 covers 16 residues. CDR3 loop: CASSSPRQGPNEKLFF. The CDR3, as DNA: TGTGCCAGCAGTTCCCCCCGACAGGGGCCTAATGAAAAACTGTTTTTT.

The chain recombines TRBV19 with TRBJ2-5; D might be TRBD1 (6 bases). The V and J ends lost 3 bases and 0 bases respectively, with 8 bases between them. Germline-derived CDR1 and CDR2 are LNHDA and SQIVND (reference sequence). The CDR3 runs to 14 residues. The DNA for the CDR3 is TGTGCCAGTAGTATTAGGGGGAACCAAGAGACCCAGTACTTC. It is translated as CASSIRGNQETQYF.

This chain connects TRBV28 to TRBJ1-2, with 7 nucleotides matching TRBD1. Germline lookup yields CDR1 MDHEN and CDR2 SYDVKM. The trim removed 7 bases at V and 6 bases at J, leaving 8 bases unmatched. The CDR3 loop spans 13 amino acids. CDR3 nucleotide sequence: TGTGCCAGCATTCAACAGGGGAGAAATGGCTACACCTTC. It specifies CASIQQGRNGYTF.

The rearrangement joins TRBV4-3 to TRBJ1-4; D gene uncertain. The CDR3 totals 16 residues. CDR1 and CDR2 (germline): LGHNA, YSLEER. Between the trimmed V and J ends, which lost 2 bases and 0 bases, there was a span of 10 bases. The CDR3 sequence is CASSQSPGTTNEKLFF. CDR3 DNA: TGCGCCAGCAGCCAAAGCCCCGGGACAACTAATGAAAAACTGTTTTTT.

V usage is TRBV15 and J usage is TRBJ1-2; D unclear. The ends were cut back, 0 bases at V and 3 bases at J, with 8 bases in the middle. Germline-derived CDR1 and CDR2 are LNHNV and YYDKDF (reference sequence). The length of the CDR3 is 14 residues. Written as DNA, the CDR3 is TGTGCCACCAGCAGAGATGGGAGGGACTATGGCTACACCTTC. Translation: CATSRDGRDYGYTF.

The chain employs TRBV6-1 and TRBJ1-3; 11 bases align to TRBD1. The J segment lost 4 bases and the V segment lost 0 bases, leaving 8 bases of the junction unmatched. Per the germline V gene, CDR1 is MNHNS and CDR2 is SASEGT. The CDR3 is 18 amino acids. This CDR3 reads CASSEATRGQGAGNTIYF. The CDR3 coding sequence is TGTGCCAGCAGTGAAGCGACGCGTGGACAGGGGGCGGGAAACACCATATATTTT.

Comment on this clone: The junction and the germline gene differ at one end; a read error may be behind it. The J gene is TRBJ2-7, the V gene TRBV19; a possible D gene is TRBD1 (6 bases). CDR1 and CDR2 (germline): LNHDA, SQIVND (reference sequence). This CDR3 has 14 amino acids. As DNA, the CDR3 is TGTGCCAGTAGTCCCATGGGGGCTAGATACGACCAGTACTTC. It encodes CASSPMGARYDQYF.

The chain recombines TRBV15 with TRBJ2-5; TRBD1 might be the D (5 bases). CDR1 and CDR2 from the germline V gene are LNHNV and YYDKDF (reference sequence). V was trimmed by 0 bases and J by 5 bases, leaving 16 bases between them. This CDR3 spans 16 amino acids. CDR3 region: CATSRDFNGAWETQYF. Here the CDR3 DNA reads TGTGCCACCAGCAGAGACTTCAATGGGGCTTGGGAGACCCAGTACTTC.

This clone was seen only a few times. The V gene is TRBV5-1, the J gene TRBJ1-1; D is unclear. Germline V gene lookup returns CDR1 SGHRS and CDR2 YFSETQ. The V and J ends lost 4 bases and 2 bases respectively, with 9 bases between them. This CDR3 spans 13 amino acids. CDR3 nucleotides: TGCGCCAGCAGCGAGCCTGCAAACACTGAAGCTTTCTTT. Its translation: CASSEPANTEAFF.

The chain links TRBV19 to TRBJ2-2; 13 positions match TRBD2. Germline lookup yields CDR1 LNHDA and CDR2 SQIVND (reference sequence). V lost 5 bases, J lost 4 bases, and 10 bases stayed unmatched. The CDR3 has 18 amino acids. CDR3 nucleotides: TGTGCCAGTAGTTTAAGGAGACTAGCGGGGGGTGGCACCGGGGAGCTGTTTTTT. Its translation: CASSLRRLAGGGTGELFF.

The CDR3 sequence: CASSLGNGGNSPLHF. DNA for the CDR3: TGTGCCAGCAGCCTAGGCAACGGGGGAAATTCACCCCTCCACTTT. This chain connects TRBV7-9 to TRBJ1-6; tentative D call: TRBD1 (5 bases). Germline V gene lookup returns CDR1 SEHNR and CDR2 FQNEAQ (reference sequence). Trimming stripped 5 bases from V and 7 bases from J, with 15 bases between. The CDR3 extends over 15 amino acids.

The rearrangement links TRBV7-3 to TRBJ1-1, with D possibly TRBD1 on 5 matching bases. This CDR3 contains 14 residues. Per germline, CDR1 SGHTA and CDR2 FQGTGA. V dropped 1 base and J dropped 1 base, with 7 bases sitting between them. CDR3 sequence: CASSLMGGNTEAFF. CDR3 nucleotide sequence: TGTGCCAGCAGCTTAATGGGGGGGAACACTGAAGCTTTCTTT.

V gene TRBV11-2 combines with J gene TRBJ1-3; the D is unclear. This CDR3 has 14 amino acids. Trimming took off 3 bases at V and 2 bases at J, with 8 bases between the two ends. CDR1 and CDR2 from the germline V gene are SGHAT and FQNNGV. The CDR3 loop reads CASSFGYAGNTIYF. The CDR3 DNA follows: TGTGCCAGCAGCTTCGGGTACGCTGGAAACACCATATATTTT.

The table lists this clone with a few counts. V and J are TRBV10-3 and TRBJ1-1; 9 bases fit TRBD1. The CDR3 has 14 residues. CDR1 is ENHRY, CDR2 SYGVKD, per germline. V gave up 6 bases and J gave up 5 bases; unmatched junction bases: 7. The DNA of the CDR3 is TGTGCCATCAGGCTGACAGGGGGGGAAACTGAAGCTTTCTTT. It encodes CAIRLTGGETEAFF.